The 21 T cell receptor beta chains in this list originate from one sample, sequenced in a study of OX40 agonist ivuxolimab in advanced cancers. Here immunoSEQ multiplex PCR was the method, and the copy in TCRdb shows in-frame clones only, minus some. The sample shows 50,000 to 55,000 clones, about 89% of them seen only once. The sequencing here drew on CD4+ or CD8+ T cells sorted from blood, taken in a trial of the OX40 agonist ivuxolimab. The source is an adult with an advanced solid tumor such as melanoma, head and neck, liver or kidney cancer.

This chain connects TRBV2 to TRBJ2-6, with D perhaps matching TRBD2 (5 bases). The CDR3 covers 16 residues. V was shortened by 10 bases and J by 4 bases, with 20 bases between the two germline ends. In germline, CDR1 is SNHLY, CDR2 FYNNEI. In DNA, the CDR3 is TGTGCCACCCGGGCCAACGGGAACTCGGGGGCCAACGTCCTGACTTTC. Translated, it gives CATRANGNSGANVLTF. Full variable domain (missing parts from reference TRBV2 and TRBJ2-6): EPEVTQTPSHQVTQMGQEVILRCVPISNHLYFYWYRQILGQKVEFLVSFYNNEISEKSEIFDDQFSVERPDGSNFTLKIRSTKLEDSAMYFCATRANGNSGANVLTFGAGSRLTVL.

The gene calls are TRBV7-9 and TRBJ1-2; TRBD1 agrees at 7 bases. CDR3 length: 16 amino acids. V lost 1 base and J lost 8; bases outside the gene matches: 13. Germline V gene data show CDR1 as SEHNR and CDR2 as FQNEAQ (reference sequence). CDR3 loop: CASSLERMNTGVGYTF. The CDR3 DNA follows: TGTGCCAGCAGCTTAGAGAGGATGAATACAGGGGTCGGCTACACCTTC. The variable domain in full, completed from reference TRBV7-9 and TRBJ1-2, reads DTGVSQNPRHKITKRGQNVTFRCDPISEHNRLYWYRQTLGQGPEFLTYFQNEAQLEKSRLLSDRFSAERPKGSFSTLEIQRTEQGDSAMYLCASSLERMNTGVGYTFGSGTRLTVV.

This clone was found a few times. The chain employs TRBV10-3 and TRBJ2-1; D possibly matches TRBD1 or TRBD2 (5 bases each). V dropped 1 base and J dropped 8 bases, with 6 bases sitting between them. This CDR3 is 12 amino acids long. Germline-derived CDR1 and CDR2 are ENHRY and SYGVKD. CDR3 in DNA: TGTGCCATCAGTGAGTTGGGGGATGAGCAGTTCTTC. It codes for CAISELGDEQFF.

J is TRBJ2-5 and V is TRBV2; D gene ambiguous. The CDR3 totals 13 residues. Trimming left V 5 bases short and J 1 base short, with 8 bases between. In germline, CDR1 is SNHLY, CDR2 FYNNEI. This chain's CDR3 is CASSRDRQETQYF. The CDR3 DNA reads TGTGCCAGCAGTCGAGACCGCCAAGAGACCCAGTACTTC. The full variable domain, rest sourced from reference TRBV2 and TRBJ2-5, is EPEVTQTPSHQVTQMGQEVILRCVPISNHLYFYWYRQILGQKVEFLVSFYNNEISEKSEIFDDQFSVERPDGSNFTLKIRSTKLEDSAMYFCASSRDRQETQYFGPGTRLLVL.

The V gene is TRBV9, the J gene TRBJ2-2, with 9 positions matching TRBD2. CDR3 length: 16 amino acids. The germline V gene has CDR1 SGDLS and CDR2 YYNGEE. V lost 0 bases to trimming and J lost 5 bases; unmatched junction nucleotides: 5. The CDR3 nucleotides read TGTGCCAGCAGCGTAGTTAATAGCGGGGGAACCGGGGAGCTGTTTTTT. It translates to CASSVVNSGGTGELFF.

This clone occurred a few times. The chain employs TRBV28 and TRBJ1-1, with 8 positions matching TRBD1. The ends lost 3 bases at V and 5 bases at J; junction bases unmatched: 5. CDR1 is MDHEN and CDR2 is SYDVKM in the germline V gene. The CDR3 loop spans 14 amino acids. DNA of the CDR3: TGTGCCAGCAGTTTGGGCAGGGGGCGAACTGAAGCTTTCTTT. It is translated as CASSLGRGRTEAFF.

The chain employs TRBV5-1 and TRBJ2-1; 10 bases agree with TRBD2. Trimming took 4 bases from V and 5 from J; bases not matched to a gene: 9. The CDR3 length is 16 residues. In germline, CDR1 is SGHRS, CDR2 YFSETQ. The DNA for the CDR3 is TGCGCCAGCAGCATCCAGGGACTAGCGAAAAACAATGAGCAGTTCTTC. Protein product: CASSIQGLAKNNEQFF.

The V and J genes are TRBV14 and TRBJ1-4; D is undetermined. Germline values: CDR1 SGHDN, CDR2 FVKESK. The CDR3 covers 15 residues. The V end was cut by 5 bases, the J end by 8 bases, with 18 bases between. CDR3 sequence reads: CASSEGLLGLEKLFF. The DNA for the CDR3 is TGTGCCAGCAGCGAAGGCCTGTTGGGCTTGGAAAAACTGTTTTTT.

This rearrangement joins TRBV7-8 to TRBJ2-3; no definite D call. Germline V gene sequence: CDR1 SGHVS, CDR2 FQNEAQ. This CDR3 has 13 amino acids. Trimming took off 7 bases at V and 1 base at J, with 9 bases between the two ends. CDR3 in amino acids: CASTIGGTDTQYF. CDR3 in DNA: TGTGCCAGCACCATAGGAGGCACAGATACGCAGTATTTT. Filled out from reference TRBV7-8 and TRBJ2-3, the complete variable domain reads GAGVSQSPRYKVAKRGQDVALRCDPISGHVSLFWYQQALGQGPEFLTYFQNEAQLDKSGLPSDRFFAERPEGSVSTLKIQRTQQEDSAVYLCASTIGGTDTQYFGPGTRLTVL.

The chain has TRBV21-1 and TRBJ2-7; no check of the table's D call, TRBD2, against the DNA was made. TRBV21-1 has pseudogene status. The CDR3 is made up of 19 amino acids. The CDR3 protein is CASSKYVSGRVFPSYEQYF. The CDR3 DNA follows: TGTGCCAGCAGCAAATATGTTAGCGGGAGGGTTTTCCCCTCCTACGAGCAGTACTTC.

V usage is TRBV28 and J usage is TRBJ2-7; TRBD2 aligns across 7 bases. The CDR3 consists of 15 residues. The germline V gene has CDR1 MDHEN and CDR2 SYDVKM. Trimming removed 2 bases from V and 3 bases from J; junction bases left unmatched: 7. DNA of the CDR3: TGTGCCAGCAGTTTAGGCGGGAGCGCTGGCTACGAGCAGTACTTC. Protein product: CASSLGGSAGYEQYF.

This clone was seen only a few times. The genes are TRBV5-1 and TRBJ2-2; 11 bases agree with TRBD2. CDR1 and CDR2 from the germline V gene are SGHRS and YFSETQ. The length of the CDR3 is 16 residues. The junction had 10 bases not matched to a gene; V was cut back by 4 bases and J by 8 bases. CDR3 nucleotides: TGCGCCAGCAGCGCACTAGCGGGGGTGACCTTGGGGGAGCTGTTTTTT. This translates into CASSALAGVTLGELFF.

The chain recombines TRBV6-5 with TRBJ2-5; D gene ambiguous. This CDR3 spans 13 amino acids. Trimming removed 5 bases from V and 7 bases from J, with 14 bases in between. The germline gives CDR1 MNHEY, CDR2 SVGAGI. In DNA form, the CDR3 reads TGTGCCAGCAGTCCACAATCCCCGGGGACCCAGTACTTC. Translation: CASSPQSPGTQYF.

The chain has TRBV5-6 and TRBJ2-3; 11 bases map to TRBD2. Germline V gives CDR1 SGHDT, CDR2 YYEEEE. V shed 2 bases, J shed 3 bases, and the junction held 8 bases outside the gene matches. CDR3 length: 17 residues. The DNA for the CDR3 is TGTGCCAGCAGCTTTAGTCTAGCGGGGGGTGGAACAGATACGCAGTATTTT. Its translation: CASSFSLAGGGTDTQYF.

The gene calls are TRBV6-6 and TRBJ1-1, with 7 bases identical to TRBD1. Germline V lookup: CDR1 MNHNY, CDR2 SVGAGI (reference sequence). After removal of 6 bases from V and 5 bases from J, the junction contained 12 bases not matched to a gene. The CDR3 spans 15 residues. The CDR3 reads CASSKTGAGDTEAFF. CDR3 sequence (DNA): TGTGCCAGCAGCAAAACAGGGGCAGGAGATACTGAAGCTTTCTTT.

The J gene is TRBJ2-2, the V gene TRBV19, with D perhaps TRBD2 (6 bases). CDR1 is LNHDA, CDR2 SQIVND, per germline (reference sequence). This CDR3 spans 15 amino acids. The V and J ends lost 5 bases and 5 bases respectively, with 15 bases between them. CDR3 sequence: CASSHWGDPTGELFF. Here the CDR3 DNA reads TGTGCCAGTAGTCACTGGGGGGACCCGACCGGGGAGCTGTTTTTT.

J is TRBJ2-5 and V is TRBV7-2; D gene uncertain. Matching the DNA end better, TRBJ2-7 makes the J call doubtful. The CDR3 has 15 residues. The germline V gene encodes CDR1 SGHTA and CDR2 FQGNSA. CDR3 nucleotide sequence: TGTGCCAGCAGCCTTCGTTCTGCCATCTACCACGAGCAGTACTTC. Its translation is CASSLRSAIYHEQYF.

The chain carries TRBV4-1 and TRBJ2-1; 14 bases align to TRBD2. The CDR3 spans 16 residues. The V segment lost 6 bases and the J segment 7 bases; nucleotides outside the gene matches: 8. CDR1 and CDR2 from the germline V gene are MGHRA and YSYEKL. The CDR3 loop is CASRESRLAGGNEQFF. Here the CDR3 DNA reads TGCGCCAGCAGAGAAAGCAGACTAGCGGGGGGGAATGAGCAGTTCTTC.

The chain couples TRBV5-6 to TRBJ2-7; a weak D match, TRBD1 (5 bases). Germline V gives CDR1 SGHDT, CDR2 YYEEEE. The CDR3 consists of 12 residues. With 4 bases removed from V and 9 bases from J, the gap between germline ends came to 14 bases. As DNA, the CDR3 is TGTGCCAGCAGCATCGACAGAGCAGCGCAGTACTTC. Amino acids: CASSIDRAAQYF.

The V gene is TRBV4-3, the J gene TRBJ2-7; 12 bases align to TRBD2. V lost 0 bases, J lost 0 bases, and 9 bases stayed unmatched. Germline V lookup: CDR1 LGHNA, CDR2 YSLEER. The CDR3 runs 19 residues. The CDR3 DNA sequence: TGCGCCAGCAGCCAAGATCATCTAGCGGGAGGGCCCCGCTCCTACGAGCAGTACTTC. Its protein is CASSQDHLAGGPRSYEQYF.

V is TRBV5-1 and J is TRBJ2-7; 9 nucleotides agree with TRBD1. V dropped 0 bases and J dropped 3; count of bases not matched to a gene: 4. The CDR3 totals 15 residues. CDR1 and CDR2 from the germline V gene are SGHRS and YFSETQ. The CDR3 bases are TGCGCCAGCAGCTTGGCAGGGGACAGGGACTACGAGCAGTACTTC. Its protein product is CASSLAGDRDYEQYF.